The rows below give T cell receptor beta chains drawn from one sample of a study of Ad26.COV2.S vaccination and SARS-CoV-2 variants. Method: immunoSEQ multiplex PCR; TCRdb's copy keeps in-frame clones and lacks some. The repertoire holds 200,000 to 250,000 clones, with roughly 90% as singletons. Sequenced material: peripheral blood, taken in a trial of Ad26.COV2.S vaccine versus placebo. Source of these receptors: a person aged 18-65 years who received the Ad26.COV2.S COVID-19 vaccine or a placebo. Both conserved end residues are part of each CDR3. The order of the fields is D gene, J gene, V gene, clone size, CDR3 protein, CDR3 DNA. D genes are given only for firm matches. Size values are once, few and many counts, or a class for expanded clones, and some rows have none.

-,TRBJ2-7,TRBV19,-,CASSIALGGVAEQYF,TGTGCCAGTAGTATAGCCCTGGGGGGAGTCGCCGAGCAGTACTTC
TRBD1,TRBJ1-2,TRBV9,-,CASTTGGDYGYTF,TGTGCCAGCACAACAGGGGGCGACTATGGCTACACCTTC
TRBD1,TRBJ1-3,TRBV10-3,-,CASTGQGVGTIYF,TGTGCCTCGACGGGACAGGGGGTAGGGACCATATATTTT
-,TRBJ2-2,TRBV5-1,-,CASSLGDSTNTGELFF,TGCGCCAGCAGCTTAGGGGACTCCACGAACACCGGGGAGCTGTTTTTT
-,TRBJ2-2,TRBV20-1,-,CSASKAANTGELFF,TGCAGTGCTAGTAAGGCCGCGAACACCGGGGAGCTGTTTTTT
-,TRBJ2-1,TRBV5-1,-,CASSSQPGPGNEQFF,TGCGCCAGCAGCTCCCAACCGGGTCCTGGGAATGAGCAGTTCTTC
-,TRBJ1-5,TRBV4-1,-,CASSQLGTLGYQPQHF,TGCGCCAGCAGCCAACTCGGGACCTTGGGCTACCAGCCCCAGCATTTT
-,TRBJ2-3,TRBV9,-,CASSGRGDLTDTQYF,TGTGCCAGCAGCGGGAGGGGGGACCTAACAGATACGCAGTATTTT
-,TRBJ2-1,TRBV7-6,-,CASTQGVGGYNEQFF,TGTGCCAGCACCCAGGGGGTGGGGGGTTACAATGAGCAGTTCTTC
TRBD2,TRBJ2-1,TRBV5-6,-,CASSFRTSGRRNEQFF,TGTGCCAGCAGCTTCCGGACTAGCGGGAGACGGAATGAGCAGTTCTTC
-,TRBJ1-1,TRBV28,-,CASNIQRRSPREAFF,TGTGCCAGCAATATACAGCGGAGGTCCCCCCGAGAAGCTTTCTTT
-,TRBJ1-4,TRBV28,-,CASSFLRIGEKLFF,TGTGCCAGCAGTTTCCTCAGGATAGGTGAAAAACTGTTTTTT
-,TRBJ2-5,TRBV7-9,-,CASSITAGLKETQYF,TGTGCCAGCAGCATCACAGCGGGCCTGAAAGAGACCCAGTACTTC
TRBD1,TRBJ1-2,TRBV7-3,once,CASRFRDRDPLYGYTF,TGTGCCAGCAGATTCCGGGACAGGGATCCCCTCTATGGCTACACCTTC
-,TRBJ1-5,TRBV4-3,few,CASSQDRLRTVSNQPQHF,TGCGCCAGCAGCCAAGATCGTCTTCGGACAGTTAGCAATCAGCCCCAGCATTTT
-,TRBJ2-5,TRBV7-8,once,CASSGRRDPRETQYF,TGTGCCAGCAGCGGGCGCCGGGACCCCAGGGAGACCCAGTACTTC
-,TRBJ2-7,TRBV6-5,-,CASSRTESYEQYF,TGTGCCAGCAGTCGGACAGAATCCTACGAGCAGTACTTC
-,TRBJ2-1,TRBV3-1/TRBV3-2,-,CASSPVGNEQFF,TGTGCCAGCAGCCCGGTTGGCAATGAGCAGTTCTTC
-,TRBJ1-2,TRBV30,-,CAWRTVGYTF,TGTGCCTGGCGGACGGTTGGCTACACCTTC
-,TRBJ2-2,TRBV6-2/TRBV6-3,-,CASSYNAQPMRELFF,TGTGCCAGCAGTTATAATGCCCAGCCAATGAGGGAGCTGTTTTTT
TRBD1,TRBJ2-3,TRBV6-5,-,CASSYSHRGKAQYF,TGTGCCAGCAGTTACTCCCACAGGGGGAAGGCGCAGTATTTT
-,TRBJ2-2,TRBV7-2,-,CASSLVSASNTGELFF,TGTGCCAGCAGCTTAGTGTCGGCTTCAAACACCGGGGAGCTGTTTTTT
TRBD1,TRBJ2-5,TRBV7-2,-,CASSFDRGQETQYF,TGTGCCAGCAGCTTCGACAGGGGTCAAGAGACCCAGTACTTC
-,TRBJ2-1,TRBV7-9,-,CASSSLGGGEQFF,TGTGCCAGCAGCTCTCTGGGGGGAGGTGAGCAGTTCTTC
-,TRBJ1-2,TRBV28,-,CASSSFMWGQDYGYTF,TGTGCCAGCAGTTCCTTTATGTGGGGGCAGGACTATGGCTACACCTTC
-,TRBJ1-2,TRBV12-5,once,CASGLFLSSKTF,TGTGCTAGTGGTTTGTTCTTAAGTTCGAAAACCTTC